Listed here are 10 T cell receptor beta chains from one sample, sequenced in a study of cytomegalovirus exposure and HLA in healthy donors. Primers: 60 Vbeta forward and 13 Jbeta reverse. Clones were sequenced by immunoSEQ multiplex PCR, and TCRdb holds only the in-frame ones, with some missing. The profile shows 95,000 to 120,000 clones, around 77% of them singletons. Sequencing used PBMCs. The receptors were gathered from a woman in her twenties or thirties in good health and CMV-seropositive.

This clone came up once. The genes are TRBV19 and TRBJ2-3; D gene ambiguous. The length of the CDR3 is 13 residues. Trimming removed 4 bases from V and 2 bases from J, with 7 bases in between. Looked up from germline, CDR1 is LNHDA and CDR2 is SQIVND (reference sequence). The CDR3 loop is CASSTSVTDTQYF. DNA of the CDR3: TGTGCCAGTAGTACGAGCGTCACAGATACGCAGTATTTT.

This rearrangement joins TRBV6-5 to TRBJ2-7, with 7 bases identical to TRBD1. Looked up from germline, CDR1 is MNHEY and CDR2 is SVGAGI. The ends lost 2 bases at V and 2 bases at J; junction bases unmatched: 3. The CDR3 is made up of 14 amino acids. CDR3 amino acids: CASSYPGQTYEQYF. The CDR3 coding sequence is TGTGCCAGCAGTTACCCGGGACAGACCTACGAGCAGTACTTC.

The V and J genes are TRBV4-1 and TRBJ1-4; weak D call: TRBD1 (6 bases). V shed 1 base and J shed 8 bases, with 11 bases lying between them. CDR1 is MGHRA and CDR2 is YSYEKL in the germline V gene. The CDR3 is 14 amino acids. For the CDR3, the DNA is TGCGCCAGCAGCCAAGGGCAGGGGAAGGAAAAACTGTTTTTT. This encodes CASSQGQGKEKLFF.

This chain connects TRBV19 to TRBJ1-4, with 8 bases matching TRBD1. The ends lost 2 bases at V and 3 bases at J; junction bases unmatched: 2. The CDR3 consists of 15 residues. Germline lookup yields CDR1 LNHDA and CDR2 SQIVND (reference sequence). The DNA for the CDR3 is TGTGCCAGTAGTATACGGGACAGGTCTAATGAAAAACTGTTTTTT. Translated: CASSIRDRSNEKLFF. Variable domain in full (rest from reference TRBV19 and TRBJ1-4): DGGITQSPKYLFRKEGQNVTLSCEQNLNHDAMYWYRQDPGQGLRLIYYSQIVNDFQKGDIAEGYSVSREKKESFPLTVTSAQKNPTAFYLCASSIRDRSNEKLFFGSGTQLSVL.

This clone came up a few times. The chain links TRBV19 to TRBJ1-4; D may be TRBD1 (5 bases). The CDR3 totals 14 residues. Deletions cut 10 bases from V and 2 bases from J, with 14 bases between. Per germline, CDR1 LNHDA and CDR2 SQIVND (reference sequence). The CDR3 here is CATRGGTTNEKLFF. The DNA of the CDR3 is TGTGCCACGAGAGGCGGGACTACTAATGAAAAACTGTTTTTT.

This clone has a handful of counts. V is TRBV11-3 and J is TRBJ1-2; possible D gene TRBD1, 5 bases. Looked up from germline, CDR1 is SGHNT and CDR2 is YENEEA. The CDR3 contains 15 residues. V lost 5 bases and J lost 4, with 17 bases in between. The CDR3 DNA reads TGTGCCAGCAGCCTCCAAGGGGCGGGGGGCTATGGCTACACCTTC. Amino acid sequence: CASSLQGAGGYGYTF.

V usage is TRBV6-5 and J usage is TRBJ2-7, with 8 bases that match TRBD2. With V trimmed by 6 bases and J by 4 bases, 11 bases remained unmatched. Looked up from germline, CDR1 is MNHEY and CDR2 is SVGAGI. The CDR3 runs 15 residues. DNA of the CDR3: TGTGCCAGCAGCCCACCGGGACTAGACGGGTACGAGCAGTACTTC. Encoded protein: CASSPPGLDGYEQYF.

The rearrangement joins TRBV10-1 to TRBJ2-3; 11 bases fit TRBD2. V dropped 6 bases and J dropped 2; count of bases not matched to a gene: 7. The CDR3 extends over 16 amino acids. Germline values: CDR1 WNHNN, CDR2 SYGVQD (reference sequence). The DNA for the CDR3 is TGCGCCAGCAGCCAAACTAGCGGGGGAATCACAGATACGCAGTATTTT. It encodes CASSQTSGGITDTQYF.

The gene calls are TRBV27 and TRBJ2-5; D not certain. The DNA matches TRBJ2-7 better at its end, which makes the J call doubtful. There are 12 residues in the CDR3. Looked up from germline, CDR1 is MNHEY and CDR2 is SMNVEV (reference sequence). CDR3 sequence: CASSPNSYEQYF. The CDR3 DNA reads TGTGCCAGCAGTCCAAACTCCTACGAGCAGTACTTC.

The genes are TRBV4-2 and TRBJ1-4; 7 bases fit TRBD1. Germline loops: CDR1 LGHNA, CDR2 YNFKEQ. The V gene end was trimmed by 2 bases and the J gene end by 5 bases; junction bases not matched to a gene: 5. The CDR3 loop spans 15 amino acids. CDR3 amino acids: CASSQQDRSNEKLFF. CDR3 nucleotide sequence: TGTGCCAGCAGCCAACAGGACAGGTCGAATGAAAAACTGTTTTTT.